These T cell receptor beta chains were read from a single sample in a study of blood T cells in healthy people across ages. TCRdb re-analysed the 5' RACE reads in MiXCR, keeping a single row per CDR3 protein. The repertoire holds hundreds of thousands of distinct CDR3 sequences, about 30% seen once, with approximately 15% in the top ten. The sequenced sample consisted of blood. Every receptor here comes from an elderly woman in good health. CDR3s include the opening cysteine and the closing phenylalanine or tryptophan. D genes are given only for firm matches. Only part of the rows carry a size: once, few, many, or a class if the clone is expanded.

abundance | j_gene | d_gene | v_gene | CDR3aa | CDR3nt
- | TRBJ2-3 | - | TRBV20-1 | CSAPGRTRTDTQYF | TGCAGTGCTCCCGGAAGGACTCGCACAGATACGCAGTATTTT
- | TRBJ1-1 | - | TRBV29-1 | CSATKGINTEAFF | TGCAGCGCCACGAAAGGGATTAACACTGAAGCTTTCTTT
once | TRBJ2-3 | - | TRBV18 | CASSPVRVRLSSSTDTQYF | TGTGCCAGCTCACCTGTGAGGGTCCGCCTGTCTTCTAGCACAGATACGCAGTATTTT
- | TRBJ1-4 | - | TRBV2 | CASRAGEKLFF | TGTGCCAGCAGGGCAGGGGAAAAACTGTTTTTT
- | TRBJ1-2 | - | TRBV4-2 | CASSPRGGDGYTF | TGTGCCAGCAGCCCAAGAGGCGGGGATGGCTACACCTTC
- | TRBJ1-3 | - | TRBV3-1 | CASSQGTRGNTIYF | TGTGCCAGCAGCCAAGGGACGCGAGGAAACACCATATATTTT
- | TRBJ2-1 | - | TRBV12-3/TRBV12-4 | CASSLSGDELFF | TGTGCCAGCAGTTTATCCGGGGATGAGCTGTTCTTC
many | TRBJ2-3 | TRBD2 | TRBV6-2/TRBV6-3 | CASSPVAGGRNTQYF | TGTGCCAGCAGCCCCGTGGCGGGGGGACGTAATACGCAGTATTTT
many | TRBJ2-1 | - | TRBV12-3/TRBV12-4 | CASSLLRPYNEQFF | TGTGCCAGCAGTCTCCTTCGCCCCTACAATGAGCAGTTCTTC
few | TRBJ1-4 | TRBD1 | TRBV10-3 | CAISRDRGEKLFF | TGCGCCATCAGCCGGGACAGGGGAGAAAAACTGTTTTTT
many | TRBJ2-5 | - | TRBV4-2 | CASSLDVRETQYF | TGTGCCAGCAGCCTCGATGTCAGGGAGACCCAGTACTTC
many | TRBJ2-5 | - | TRBV20-1 | CSAREKGETQYF | TGCAGTGCTAGGGAAAAGGGAGAGACCCAGTACTTC
- | TRBJ1-2 | TRBD1 | TRBV5-1 | CASSLGQGQGYTF | TGCGCCAGCAGCTTGGGACAGGGTCAAGGCTACACCTTC
many | TRBJ1-6 | - | TRBV7-6 | CASSSSGLSVALHF | TGTGCCAGCAGCTCGTCGGGCCTATCAGTGGCCCTCCACTTT
- | TRBJ1-5 | - | TRBV6-2/TRBV6-3 | CASGNQPQHF | TGTGCCAGCGGAAATCAGCCCCAGCATTTT
few | TRBJ1-6 | TRBD1 | TRBV30 | CAWSVLTGSLPLHF | TGTGCCTGGAGTGTTCTGACAGGGAGTCTACCCCTCCACTTT
few | TRBJ1-2 | TRBD1 | TRBV2 | CASRDRGFIGYTF | TGTGCCAGCCGGGACAGGGGCTTTATTGGCTACACCTTC
- | TRBJ2-2 | TRBD1 | TRBV12-3/TRBV12-4 | CASSPDRVWTGELFF | TGTGCCAGCAGTCCGGACAGGGTTTGGACCGGGGAGCTGTTTTTT
many | TRBJ2-7 | - | TRBV5-1 | CASSLVAGGLEQYF | TGCGCCAGCAGCTTAGTAGCTGGTGGGCTCGAGCAGTACTTC
- | TRBJ1-2 | - | TRBV7-2 | CTSSLGGQGSGSYGYTF | TGTACCAGCAGCTTAGGAGGCCAGGGGTCGGGCTCCTATGGCTACACCTTC
- | TRBJ2-7 | - | TRBV12-3/TRBV12-4 | CASSPSVLNYEQYF | TGTGCCAGCAGTCCCAGCGTCTTGAACTACGAGCAGTACTTC
once | TRBJ1-1 | - | TRBV12-3/TRBV12-4 | CASSFTDAYTEAFF | TGTGCCAGCAGTTTTACAGATGCGTACACTGAAGCTTTCTTT
many | TRBJ1-6 | TRBD1 | TRBV6-6 | CASRTGTVNSPLHF | TGTGCCAGCAGAACCGGGACAGTTAATTCACCCCTCCACTTT
- | TRBJ2-3 | - | TRBV3-1 | CASSEHQGVGTDTQYF | TGTGCCAGCAGCGAACATCAGGGAGTGGGCACAGATACGCAGTATTTT
many | TRBJ1-2 | - | TRBV7-8 | CASSLDAGRGFGYGYTF | TGTGCCAGCAGCTTAGATGCAGGGAGGGGTTTTGGCTATGGCTACACCTTC
- | TRBJ2-7 | - | TRBV29-1 | CSVSPRGDPREQYF | TGCAGCGTTAGTCCCCGAGGAGACCCTCGCGAGCAGTACTTC
many | TRBJ2-3 | TRBD2 | TRBV20-1 | CSAKAGGPDTQYF | TGCAGTGCTAAAGCGGGGGGGCCGGATACGCAGTATTTT
many | TRBJ1-1 | - | TRBV29-1 | CSVQPTGNTEAFF | TGCAGCGTCCAGCCGACGGGGAACACTGAAGCTTTCTTT
many | TRBJ2-5 | TRBD1 | TRBV29-1 | CSGTGDVMETQYF | TGCAGCGGGACAGGGGACGTTATGGAGACCCAGTACTTC
many | TRBJ2-1 | TRBD1 | TRBV6-2/TRBV6-3 | CASSYAGQGNNEQFF | TGTGCCAGCAGCTACGCGGGACAGGGGAACAATGAGCAGTTCTTC
- | TRBJ2-1 | - | TRBV5-1 | CASARLEGNNEQFF | TGCGCCAGCGCCCGATTAGAAGGGAACAATGAGCAGTTCTTC